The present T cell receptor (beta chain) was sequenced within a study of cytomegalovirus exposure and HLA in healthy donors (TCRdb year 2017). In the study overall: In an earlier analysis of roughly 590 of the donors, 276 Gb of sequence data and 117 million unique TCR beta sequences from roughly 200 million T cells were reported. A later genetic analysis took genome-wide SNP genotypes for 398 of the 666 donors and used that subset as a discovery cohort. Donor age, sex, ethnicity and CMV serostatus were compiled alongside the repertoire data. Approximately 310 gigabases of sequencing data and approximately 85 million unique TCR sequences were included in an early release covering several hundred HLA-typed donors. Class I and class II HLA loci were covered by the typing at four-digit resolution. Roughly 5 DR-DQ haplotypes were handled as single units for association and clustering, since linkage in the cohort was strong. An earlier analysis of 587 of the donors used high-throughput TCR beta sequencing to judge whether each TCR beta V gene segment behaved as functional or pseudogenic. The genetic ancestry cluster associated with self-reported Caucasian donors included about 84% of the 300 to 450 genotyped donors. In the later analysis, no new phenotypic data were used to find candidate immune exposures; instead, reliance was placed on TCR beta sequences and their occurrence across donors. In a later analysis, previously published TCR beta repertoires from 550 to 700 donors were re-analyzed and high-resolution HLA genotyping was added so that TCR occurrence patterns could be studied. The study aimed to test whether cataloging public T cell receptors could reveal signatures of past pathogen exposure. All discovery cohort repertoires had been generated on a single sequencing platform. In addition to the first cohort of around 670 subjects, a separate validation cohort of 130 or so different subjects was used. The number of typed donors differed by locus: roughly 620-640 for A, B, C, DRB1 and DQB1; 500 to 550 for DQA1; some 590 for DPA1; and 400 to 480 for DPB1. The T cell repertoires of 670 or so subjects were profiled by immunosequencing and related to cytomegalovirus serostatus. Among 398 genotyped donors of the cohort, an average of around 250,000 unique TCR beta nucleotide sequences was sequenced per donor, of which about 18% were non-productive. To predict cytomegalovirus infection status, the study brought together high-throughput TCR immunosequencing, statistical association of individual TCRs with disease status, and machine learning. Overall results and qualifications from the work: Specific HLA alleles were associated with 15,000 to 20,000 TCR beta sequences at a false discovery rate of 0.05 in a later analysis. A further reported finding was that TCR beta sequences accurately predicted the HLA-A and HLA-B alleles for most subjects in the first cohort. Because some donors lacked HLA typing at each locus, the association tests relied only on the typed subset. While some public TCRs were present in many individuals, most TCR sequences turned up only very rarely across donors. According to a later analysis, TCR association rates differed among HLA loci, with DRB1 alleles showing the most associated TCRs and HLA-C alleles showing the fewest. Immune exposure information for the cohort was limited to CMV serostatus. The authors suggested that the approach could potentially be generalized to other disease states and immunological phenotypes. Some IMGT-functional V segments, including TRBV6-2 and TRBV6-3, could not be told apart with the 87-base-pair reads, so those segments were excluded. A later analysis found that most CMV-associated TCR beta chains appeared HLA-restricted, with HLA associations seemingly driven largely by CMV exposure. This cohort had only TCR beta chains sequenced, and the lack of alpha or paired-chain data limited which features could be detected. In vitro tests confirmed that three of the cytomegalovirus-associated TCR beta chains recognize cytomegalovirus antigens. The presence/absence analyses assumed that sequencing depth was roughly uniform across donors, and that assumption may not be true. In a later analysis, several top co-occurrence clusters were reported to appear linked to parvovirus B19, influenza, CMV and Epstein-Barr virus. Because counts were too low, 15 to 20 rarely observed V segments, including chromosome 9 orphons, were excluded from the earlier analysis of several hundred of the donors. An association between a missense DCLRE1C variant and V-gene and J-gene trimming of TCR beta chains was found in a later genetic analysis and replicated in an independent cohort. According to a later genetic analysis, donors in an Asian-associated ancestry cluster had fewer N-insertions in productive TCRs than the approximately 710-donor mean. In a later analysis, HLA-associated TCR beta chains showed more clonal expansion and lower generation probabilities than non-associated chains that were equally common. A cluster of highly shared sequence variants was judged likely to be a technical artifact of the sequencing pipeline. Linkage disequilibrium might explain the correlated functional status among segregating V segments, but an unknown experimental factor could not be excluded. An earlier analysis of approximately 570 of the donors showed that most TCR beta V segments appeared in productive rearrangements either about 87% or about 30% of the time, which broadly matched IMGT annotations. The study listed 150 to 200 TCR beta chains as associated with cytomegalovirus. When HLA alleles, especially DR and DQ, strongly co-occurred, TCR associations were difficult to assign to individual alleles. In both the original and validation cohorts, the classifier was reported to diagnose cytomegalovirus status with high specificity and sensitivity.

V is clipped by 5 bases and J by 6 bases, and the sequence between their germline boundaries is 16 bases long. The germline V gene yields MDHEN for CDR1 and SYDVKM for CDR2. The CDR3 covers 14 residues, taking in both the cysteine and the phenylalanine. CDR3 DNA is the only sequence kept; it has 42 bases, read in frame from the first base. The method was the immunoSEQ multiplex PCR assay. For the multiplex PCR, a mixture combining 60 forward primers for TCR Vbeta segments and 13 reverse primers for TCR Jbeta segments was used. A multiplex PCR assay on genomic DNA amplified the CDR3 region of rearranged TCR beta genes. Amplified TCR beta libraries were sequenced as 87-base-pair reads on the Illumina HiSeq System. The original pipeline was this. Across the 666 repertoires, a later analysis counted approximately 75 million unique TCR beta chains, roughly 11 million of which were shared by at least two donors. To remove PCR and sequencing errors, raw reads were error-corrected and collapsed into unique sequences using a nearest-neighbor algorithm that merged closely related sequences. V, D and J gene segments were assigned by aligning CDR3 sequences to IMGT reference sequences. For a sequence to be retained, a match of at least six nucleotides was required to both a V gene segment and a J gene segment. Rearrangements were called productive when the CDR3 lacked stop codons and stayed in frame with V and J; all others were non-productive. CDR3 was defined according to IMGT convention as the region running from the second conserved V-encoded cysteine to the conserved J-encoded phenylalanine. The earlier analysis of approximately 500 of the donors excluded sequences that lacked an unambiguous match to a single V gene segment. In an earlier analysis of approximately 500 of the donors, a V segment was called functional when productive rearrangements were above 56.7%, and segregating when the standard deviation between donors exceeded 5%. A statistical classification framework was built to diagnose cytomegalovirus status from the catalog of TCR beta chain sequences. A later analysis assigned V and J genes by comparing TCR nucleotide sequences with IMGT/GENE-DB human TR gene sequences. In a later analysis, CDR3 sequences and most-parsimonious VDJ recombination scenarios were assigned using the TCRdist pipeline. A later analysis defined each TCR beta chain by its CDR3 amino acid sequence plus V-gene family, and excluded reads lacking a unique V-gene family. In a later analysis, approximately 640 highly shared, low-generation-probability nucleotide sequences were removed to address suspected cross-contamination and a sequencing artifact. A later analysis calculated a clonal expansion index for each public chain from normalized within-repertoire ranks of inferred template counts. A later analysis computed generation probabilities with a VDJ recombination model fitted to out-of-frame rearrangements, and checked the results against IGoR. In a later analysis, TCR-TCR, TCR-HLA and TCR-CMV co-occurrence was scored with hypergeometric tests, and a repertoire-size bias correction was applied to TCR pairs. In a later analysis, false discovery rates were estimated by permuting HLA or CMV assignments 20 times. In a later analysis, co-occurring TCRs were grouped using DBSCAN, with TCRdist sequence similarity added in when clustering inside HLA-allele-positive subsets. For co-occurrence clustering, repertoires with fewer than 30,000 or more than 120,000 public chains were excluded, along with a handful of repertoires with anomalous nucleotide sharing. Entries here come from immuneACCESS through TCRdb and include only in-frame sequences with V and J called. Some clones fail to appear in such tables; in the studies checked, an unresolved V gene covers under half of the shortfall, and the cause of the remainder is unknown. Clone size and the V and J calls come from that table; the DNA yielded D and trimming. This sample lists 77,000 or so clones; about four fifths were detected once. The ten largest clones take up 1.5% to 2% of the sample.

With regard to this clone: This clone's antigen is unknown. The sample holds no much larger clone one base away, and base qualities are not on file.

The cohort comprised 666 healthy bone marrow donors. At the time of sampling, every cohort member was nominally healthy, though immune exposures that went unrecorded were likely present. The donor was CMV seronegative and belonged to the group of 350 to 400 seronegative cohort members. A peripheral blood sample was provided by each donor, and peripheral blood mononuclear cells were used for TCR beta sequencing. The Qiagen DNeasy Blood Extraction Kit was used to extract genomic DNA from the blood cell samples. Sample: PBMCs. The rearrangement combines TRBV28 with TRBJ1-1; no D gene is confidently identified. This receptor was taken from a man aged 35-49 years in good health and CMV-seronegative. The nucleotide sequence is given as TGTGCCAGCAGTAGTGGAAGCAAAGCGGCTGAAGCTTTCTTT. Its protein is CASSSGSKAAEAFF.